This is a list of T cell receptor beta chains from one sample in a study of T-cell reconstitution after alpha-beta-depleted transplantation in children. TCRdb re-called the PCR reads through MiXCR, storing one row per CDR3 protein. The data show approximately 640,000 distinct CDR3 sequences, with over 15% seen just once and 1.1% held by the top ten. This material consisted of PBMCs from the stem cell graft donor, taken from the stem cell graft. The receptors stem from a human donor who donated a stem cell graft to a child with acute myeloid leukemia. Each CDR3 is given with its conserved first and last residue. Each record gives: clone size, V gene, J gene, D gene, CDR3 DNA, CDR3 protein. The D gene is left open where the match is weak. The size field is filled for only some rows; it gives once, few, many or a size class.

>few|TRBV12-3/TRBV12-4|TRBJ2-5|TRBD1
TGTGCCAGCAGTGCCGGGACAGGGAAAGAGACCCAGTACTTC
CASSAGTGKETQYF
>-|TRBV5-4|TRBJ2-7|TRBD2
TGTGCCAGCAGCCGGATCGGGGGGGACTCCTACGAGCAGTACTTC
CASSRIGGDSYEQYF
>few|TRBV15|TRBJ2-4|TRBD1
TGTGCCACCAGCACCGGACAGGGCCCTGGCAAAAACATTCAGTACTTC
CATSTGQGPGKNIQYF
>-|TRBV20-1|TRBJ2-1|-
TGCAGTGCTAGAGATCTTAGGGTGCCGGGACACCCTGGCTACAATGAGCAGTTCTTC
CSARDLRVPGHPGYNEQFF
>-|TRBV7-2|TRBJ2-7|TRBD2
TGTGCCAGCAGCTTAGCCCCACTAGCGACCTACGAGCAGTACTTC
CASSLAPLATYEQYF
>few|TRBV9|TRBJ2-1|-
TGTGCCAGCAGCGTAGAGGGGCTTGGAGGGGAGCAGTTCTTC
CASSVEGLGGEQFF
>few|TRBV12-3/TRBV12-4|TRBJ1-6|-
TGTGCCAGCAGCCCCCGGGTCTCGGGAAGCAATTCACCCCTCCACTTT
CASSPRVSGSNSPLHF
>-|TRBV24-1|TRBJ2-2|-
TGTGCCACCAGTGATCACCCGGACAGTACGAACACCGGGGAGCTGTTTTTT
CATSDHPDSTNTGELFF
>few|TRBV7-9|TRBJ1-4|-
TGTGCCAGCAGCTTAGTGAGCGGGCCAACTAATGAAAAACTGTTTTTT
CASSLVSGPTNEKLFF
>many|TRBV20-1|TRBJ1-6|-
TGCAGTGCTAGTCAGGGAGCCGGCCTTAGCTCCTATAATTCACCCCTCCACTTT
CSASQGAGLSSYNSPLHF
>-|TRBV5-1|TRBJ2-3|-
TGCGCCGGCCGCGGGCCTTTAAGCACAGATACGCAGTATTTT
CAGRGPLSTDTQYF
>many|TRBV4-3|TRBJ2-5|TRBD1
TGCGCCAGCAGCCATGGACAGGGCGGTGAGACCCAGTACTTC
CASSHGQGGETQYF
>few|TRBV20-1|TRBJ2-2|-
TGCAGTGCTAGAGATCCCACCACCGACACCGGGGAGCTGTTTTTT
CSARDPTTDTGELFF
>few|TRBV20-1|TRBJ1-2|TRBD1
TGCAGTGCTAGAACTACAGGGGGCTTTCTCAACTATGGCTACACCTTC
CSARTTGGFLNYGYTF
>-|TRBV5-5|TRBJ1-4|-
TGTGCCAGCAGCTTGGTGGACGTGGAAAAACTGTTTTTT
CASSLVDVEKLFF
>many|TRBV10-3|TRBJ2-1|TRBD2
TGTGCCATCAGTGAGCCTAGCGGGGGCAACAATGAGCAGTTCTTC
CAISEPSGGNNEQFF
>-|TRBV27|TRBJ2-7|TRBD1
TGTGCCAGCAGTATAACCGGGACAGGGGTGGAGCAGTACTTC
CASSITGTGVEQYF
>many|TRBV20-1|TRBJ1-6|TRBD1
TGCAGTGCTAGAATGGGACAGGGAAGGTCACCCCTCCACTTT
CSARMGQGRSPLHF
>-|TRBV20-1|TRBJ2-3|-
TGCAGTGCTAACCGGGCCTATACAGATACGCAGTATTTT
CSANRAYTDTQYF
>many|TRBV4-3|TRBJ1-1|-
TGCGCCAGCAGCTCCCGAACAGGGTTTGAAGCTTTCTTT
CASSSRTGFEAFF
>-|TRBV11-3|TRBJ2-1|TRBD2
TGTGCCAGCAGCTTCTCGCCCGGGGGGGATTACAATGAGCAGTTCTTC
CASSFSPGGDYNEQFF
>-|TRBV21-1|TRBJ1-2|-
TGTGCCAGCAGCAAAGTTGGGGGACAGAGGGGAGGAGGCTACACCTTC
CASSKVGGQRGGGYTF
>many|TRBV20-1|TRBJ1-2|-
TGCAGTGCTCAAATACAGGAAAACTATGGCTACACCTTC
CSAQIQENYGYTF
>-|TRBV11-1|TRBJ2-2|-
TGTGCCAGCAGCTTAGAGGGAAGACTCATCGAGAACACCGGGGAGCTGTTTTTT
CASSLEGRLIENTGELFF
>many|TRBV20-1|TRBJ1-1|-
TGCAGTGCTAGAAAGGGCAGGAACACTGAAGCTTTCTTT
CSARKGRNTEAFF
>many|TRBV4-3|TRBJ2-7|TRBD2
TGCGCCAGCAGCCAAGAGCCAGCGGGGGCCGCCTACGAGCAGTACTTC
CASSQEPAGAAYEQYF
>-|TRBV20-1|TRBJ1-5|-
TGCAGTGCTAGAGTTGTAGACAATCAGCCCCAGCATTTT
CSARVVDNQPQHF
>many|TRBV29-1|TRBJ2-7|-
TGCAGCGTTGAAGAGGGACGGACCTACGAGCAGTACTTC
CSVEEGRTYEQYF
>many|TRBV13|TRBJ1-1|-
TGTGCCAGCAGCTTTCTTTCCGGGGGAACTGAAGCTTTCTTT
CASSFLSGGTEAFF
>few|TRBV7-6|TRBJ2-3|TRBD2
TGTGCCAGCAGCTTTTTTAGCGGGGCTAGCACAGATACGCAGTATTTT
CASSFFSGASTDTQYF
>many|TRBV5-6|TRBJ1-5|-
TGTGCCAGCAGCTTGTACCACCAGGGTAATCAGCCCCAGCATTTT
CASSLYHQGNQPQHF
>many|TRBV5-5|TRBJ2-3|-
TGTGCCAGCAGCCGAGGACTGACCACAGATACGCAGTATTTT
CASSRGLTTDTQYF
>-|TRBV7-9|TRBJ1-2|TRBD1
TGTGCCAGCAGCTTAGCGGTGGGACAGAATAACTATGGCTACACCTTC
CASSLAVGQNNYGYTF
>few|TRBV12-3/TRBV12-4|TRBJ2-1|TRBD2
TGTGCCAGCAGCTGGGCCGGGACTAGTGGCAATGAGCAGTTCTTC
CASSWAGTSGNEQFF
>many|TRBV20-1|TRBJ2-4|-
TGCAGTGCTAGAGAACCTCAGAGCATTCAGTACTTC
CSAREPQSIQYF
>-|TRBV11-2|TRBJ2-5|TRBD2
TGTGCCAGCAGAAATCGTGTTGGGCTAGCGGACTCAGAGACCCAGTACTTC
CASRNRVGLADSETQYF
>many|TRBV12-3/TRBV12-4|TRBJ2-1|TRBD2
TGTGCCAGCAGTTTTCTAGCGGATGAGCAGTTCTTC
CASSFLADEQFF
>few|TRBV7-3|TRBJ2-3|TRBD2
TGTGCCAGCAGCCCCGCGGGGGGCTCCACAGATACGCAGTATTTT
CASSPAGGSTDTQYF
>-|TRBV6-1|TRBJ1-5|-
TGTGCCAGCAGCCCGTCCGGGCGTCAGCCCCAGCATTTT
CASSPSGRQPQHF
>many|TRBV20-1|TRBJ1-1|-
TGCAGTGCTAGAGATTCCTCCAGGAACACTGAAGCTTTCTTT
CSARDSSRNTEAFF
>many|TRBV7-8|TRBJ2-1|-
TGTGCCAGCAGCTTAATGTTGAGACCTGGCAATGAGCAGTTCTTC
CASSLMLRPGNEQFF
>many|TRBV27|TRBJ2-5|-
TGTGCCAGCAGTTTCCGGACCCAAGAGACCCAGTACTTC
CASSFRTQETQYF
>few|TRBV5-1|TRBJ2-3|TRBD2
TGCGCCAGCAGCTTGCGAGCGGGGGGACTCACAGATACGCAGTATTTT
CASSLRAGGLTDTQYF
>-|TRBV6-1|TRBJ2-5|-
TGTGCCAGCACCGGGGTGGGGAAGGGGGAGACCCAGTACTTC
CASTGVGKGETQYF
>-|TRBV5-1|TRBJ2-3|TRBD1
TGCGCCAGCAGCTCCCAGAGAACGACAGGGGCCCCCACAGATACGCAGTATTTT
CASSSQRTTGAPTDTQYF
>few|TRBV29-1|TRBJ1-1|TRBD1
TGCAGCGTTAAGAACCCGGACAGGGTGGAAGCTGAAGCTTTCTTT
CSVKNPDRVEAEAFF
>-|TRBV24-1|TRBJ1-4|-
TGTGCCACCAGTTCCGGGACCCAAGCTAATGAAAAACTGTTTTTT
CATSSGTQANEKLFF
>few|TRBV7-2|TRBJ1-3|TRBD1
TGTGCCAGCAGCCTGACAGGGTACGGAAACACCATATATTTT
CASSLTGYGNTIYF
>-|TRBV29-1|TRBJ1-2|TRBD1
TGCAGCGTTAAGACAGGGCTCTATGGCTACACCTTC
CSVKTGLYGYTF
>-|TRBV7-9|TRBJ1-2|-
TGTGCCAGCAGCCCTTGGGAGGCCCGGCCTAACTATGGCTACACCTTC
CASSPWEARPNYGYTF
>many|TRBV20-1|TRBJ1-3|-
TGCAGTGCTAATGGGCTATCTGGAAACACCATATATTTT
CSANGLSGNTIYF
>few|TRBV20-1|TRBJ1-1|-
TGCAGTGCTAGCCCCAGGGCTAGAACTGAAGCTTTCTTT
CSASPRARTEAFF
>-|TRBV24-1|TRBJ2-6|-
TGTGCCATTCAGAGCTCTGGGGCCAACGTCCTGACTTTC
CAIQSSGANVLTF
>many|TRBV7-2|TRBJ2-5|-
TGTGCCAGCAGCTCCGAACCGGGGACCCAGTACTTC
CASSSEPGTQYF
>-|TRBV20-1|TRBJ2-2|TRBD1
TGCAGTGCTAGCTCTCCCGGGACAGGGGGCACCGGGGAGCTGTTTTTT
CSASSPGTGGTGELFF
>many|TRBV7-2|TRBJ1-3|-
TGTGCCAGCAGCTTAGGCGGGTACTCTGGAAACACCATATATTTT
CASSLGGYSGNTIYF
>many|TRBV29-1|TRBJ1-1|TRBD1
TGCAGCGTTGGATGGGACAGGAACACTGAAGCTTTCTTT
CSVGWDRNTEAFF
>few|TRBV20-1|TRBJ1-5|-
TGCAGTGCTTTCAATCTAGGGTCGGGCGTGAAGCCCCAGCATTTT
CSAFNLGSGVKPQHF